The 21 T cell receptor beta chains presented below share a single source sample, sequenced in a study of control samples from healthy donors and cancer patients. Assay: immunoSEQ multiplex PCR; the TCRdb copy retains only in-frame clones and omits some. This sample carries 65,000 to 95,000 clones, around 87% of them seen once, and the ten largest clones take about a fifth. Sequencing was carried out using blood. The receptor set was obtained from a man in his forties or fifties in good health.

V gene TRBV2 combines with J gene TRBJ2-7; weak D call: TRBD2 (6 bases). The germline gives CDR1 SNHLY, CDR2 FYNNEI. The CDR3 extends over 13 amino acids. Trimming left V 4 bases short and J 3 bases short, with 10 bases between. This CDR3 reads CASSGGEDYEQYF. The CDR3 DNA reads TGTGCCAGCAGTGGGGGGGAGGACTACGAGCAGTACTTC.

This clone was picked up one time. The chain has TRBV19 and TRBJ2-1, with D possibly being TRBD1 (6 bases). Germline V gene lookup returns CDR1 LNHDA and CDR2 SQIVND (reference sequence). V was clipped by 2 bases and J by 7 bases, with 12 bases between them. The CDR3 consists of 14 residues. Here the CDR3 DNA reads TGTGCCAGTAGTATACGTCAGGGGCTGAATGAGCAGTTCTTC. This codes for CASSIRQGLNEQFF.

The chain employs TRBV18 and TRBJ1-2; tentative D call: TRBD1 (5 bases). The CDR3 runs 14 residues. The V gene's germline CDR1 is KGHSH and CDR2 LQKENI. Trimming stripped 3 bases from V and 6 bases from J, with 14 bases between. CDR3 bases: TGTGCCAGCTCACCGTCCAGGGAGAGTGATGGCTACACCTTC. It is translated as CASSPSRESDGYTF. The full variable domain, its missing parts supplied by reference TRBV18 and TRBJ1-2, is NAGVMQNPRHLVRRRGQEARLRCSPMKGHSHVYWYRQLPEEGLKFMVYLQKENIIDESGMPKERFSAEFPKEGPSILRIQQVVRGDSAAYFCASSPSRESDGYTFGSGTRLTVV.

Only one count was recorded for this clone. The rearrangement uses TRBV12-3 or TRBV12-4 and TRBJ1-1; D is unresolved. This CDR3 spans 13 amino acids. V lost 6 bases and J lost 2, with 10 bases in between. The CDR3 DNA follows: TGTGCCAGCAGGCCAGCGGGAAACACTGAAGCTTTCTTT. This sequence encodes CASRPAGNTEAFF.

This chain uses TRBV7-6 with TRBJ1-4; TRBD1 agrees at 8 bases. Germline trimming cut 5 bases from V and 7 bases from J; bases unmatched to any gene: 3. This CDR3 has 13 residues. Germline V lookup: CDR1 SGHVS, CDR2 FNYEAQ. CDR3 nucleotides: TGTGCCAGCAGCGCAGGGGGCAGTGAAAAACTGTTTTTT. Translation: CASSAGGSEKLFF.

There are a few counts of this clone. The rearrangement uses TRBV10-3 and TRBJ1-6; no definite D call. Germline loops: CDR1 ENHRY, CDR2 SYGVKD. This CDR3 region has 16 residues. Trimming shortened V by 4 bases and J by 3 bases, and 13 bases separated the two germline ends. CDR3 sequence (DNA): TGTGCCATCAGTGGTAACAAGGAGGGCTATAATTCACCCCTCCACTTT. It codes for CAISGNKEGYNSPLHF.

This chain uses TRBV6-2 or TRBV6-3 with TRBJ1-5, with 10 bases that match TRBD1. V was clipped by 5 bases and J by 7 bases; unmatched bases: 8. The CDR3 consists of 15 residues. Germline V gives CDR1 MNHEY, CDR2 SVGEGT. This chain's CDR3 is CASSRQGARVQPQHF. CDR3 DNA sequence: TGTGCCAGCAGTCGACAGGGGGCGCGGGTCCAGCCCCAGCATTTT.

V usage is TRBV2 and J usage is TRBJ1-1; 7 positions match TRBD1. J lost 3 bases, V lost 1 base, and 14 bases had no gene match. The CDR3 consists of 18 residues. Germline-derived CDR1 and CDR2 are SNHLY and FYNNEI. Written as DNA, the CDR3 is TGTGCCAGCAGTGAAGTGGAAAGGGGGCGAATTAAGTACACTGAAGCTTTCTTT. Its protein product is CASSEVERGRIKYTEAFF.

The chain couples TRBV5-5 to TRBJ1-1, with D unclear. The CDR3 consists of 15 residues. Germline assignment: CDR1 SGHKS and CDR2 YYEKEE (reference sequence). V gave up 4 bases and J gave up 2 bases, with 15 bases separating them. The CDR3 nucleotides read TGTGCCAGCAGCCCGTGGGTTTCTGTAAACACTGAAGCTTTCTTT. This gives the protein CASSPWVSVNTEAFF.

The rearrangement joins TRBV30 to TRBJ2-5, with TRBD2 matching 9 bases. The length of the CDR3 is 15 residues. From germline, CDR1 is GTSNPN and CDR2 SVGIG (reference sequence). V was clipped by 7 bases and J by 2 bases; unmatched bases: 11. For the CDR3, the DNA is TGTGCCTTTCAGGGGCCTAGCGGGGTTCAAGAGACCCAGTACTTC. As protein: CAFQGPSGVQETQYF.

The chain uses TRBV7-2 and TRBJ2-5; the D is unclear. Trimming took off 5 bases at V and 1 base at J, with 14 bases between the two ends. The CDR3 is 15 amino acids. From germline, CDR1 is SGHTA and CDR2 FQGNSA. CDR3 DNA: TGTGCCAGCAGCCCTAGGAGTCGTGTCCAAGAGACCCAGTACTTC. Translated, it gives CASSPRSRVQETQYF.

CDR3 sequence: CASSQDPFRPYNSPLHF. The CDR3 nucleotides read TGTGCCAGCAGCCAAGACCCGTTTCGACCTTATAATTCACCCCTCCACTTT. The chain employs TRBV14 and TRBJ1-6; D remains unclear. This CDR3 is built from 17 residues. Per germline, CDR1 SGHDN and CDR2 FVKESK. The ends were cut back, 0 bases at V and 4 bases at J, with 13 bases in the middle.

This clone was counted a few times. This chain uses TRBV6-5 with TRBJ1-2; D is perhaps TRBD1 (5 bases). This CDR3 has 14 amino acids. The V end lost 6 bases, the J end lost 4 bases, and 15 bases lay between the germline ends. The V gene's germline CDR1 is MNHEY and CDR2 SVGAGI. CDR3 amino acids: CASSPRVGSYGYTF. Here the CDR3 DNA reads TGTGCCAGCAGCCCCAGGGTAGGGAGCTATGGCTACACCTTC.

CDR3 region: CASLGTRATEAFF. The CDR3, as DNA: TGTGCCAGTCTTGGGACGAGAGCAACTGAAGCTTTCTTT. The chain couples TRBV19 to TRBJ1-1, with D perhaps matching TRBD1 (5 bases). The V end lost 8 bases, the J end lost 5 bases, and 15 bases lay between the germline ends. In germline, CDR1 is LNHDA, CDR2 SQIVND (reference sequence). This CDR3 contains 13 residues. The full variable domain, in which reference TRBV19 and TRBJ1-1 provide the parts outside the CDR3, is DGGITQSPKYLFRKEGQNVTLSCEQNLNHDAMYWYRQDPGQGLRLIYYSQIVNDFQKGDIAEGYSVSREKKESFPLTVTSAQKNPTAFYLCASLGTRATEAFFGQGTRLTVV.

The chain uses TRBV30 and TRBJ2-5; D may be TRBD1 (6 bases). Germline V gene lookup returns CDR1 GTSNPN and CDR2 SVGIG (reference sequence). V lost 5 bases, J lost 0 bases, and 16 bases lay in between. The CDR3 extends over 15 amino acids. For the CDR3, the DNA is TGTGCCTGGGATCCGGGACAACCCCACCAAGAGACCCAGTACTTC. It translates to CAWDPGQPHQETQYF.

The gene calls are TRBV5-6 and TRBJ2-1, with D unclear. Germline lookup yields CDR1 SGHDT and CDR2 YYEEEE. The CDR3 has 13 residues. V lost 7 bases, J lost 4 bases, and 12 bases lay in between. CDR3 sequence (DNA): TGTGCCAGCTTAGACTTCGGATACAATGAGCAGTTCTTC. Its translation: CASLDFGYNEQFF.

The rearrangement links TRBV9 to TRBJ2-5; a weak D match, TRBD2 (5 bases). Germline lookup yields CDR1 SGDLS and CDR2 YYNGEE. Trimming took 4 bases from V and 2 from J, leaving 15 bases between them. This CDR3 contains 15 residues. CDR3 DNA: TGTGCCAGCAGCTTCCTCCCCGGAGGTCAAGAGACCCAGTACTTC. This codes for CASSFLPGGQETQYF.

This rearrangement joins TRBV4-1 to TRBJ2-3; D call uncertain. The CDR3 extends over 14 amino acids. Per germline, CDR1 MGHRA and CDR2 YSYEKL. V gave up 4 bases and J gave up 0 bases, with 8 bases separating them. The CDR3 sequence is CASSPTLSTDTQYF. Here the CDR3 DNA reads TGCGCCAGCAGCCCAACGCTTAGCACAGATACGCAGTATTTT.

The V and J genes are TRBV11-1 and TRBJ2-1, with no clear D. The germline V gene has CDR1 SGHAT and CDR2 FQDESV (reference sequence). V was trimmed by 2 bases and J by 8 bases, leaving 10 bases between them. CDR3 size: 13 residues. In DNA form, the CDR3 reads TGTGCCAGCAGCTTAACCGTAAGCGATGAGCAGTTCTTC. It translates to CASSLTVSDEQFF.

V is TRBV25-1 and J is TRBJ1-6; D remains ambiguous. Trimming took off 3 bases at V and 9 bases at J, with 6 bases between the two ends. Per germline, CDR1 MGHDK and CDR2 SYGVNS. CDR3 size: 12 residues. The CDR3 DNA is TGTGCCAGCAGTGACGCAATTTCACCCCTCCACTTT. This sequence encodes CASSDAISPLHF.

The J gene is TRBJ1-1, the V gene TRBV7-8; tentatively, D is TRBD1 (5 bases). From germline, CDR1 is SGHVS and CDR2 FQNEAQ. This CDR3 has 15 residues. V lost 3 bases, J lost 3 bases, and 14 bases lay in between. The CDR3 DNA is TGTGCCAGCAGCTTGAGTCGACAGAAATACACTGAAGCTTTCTTT. It is translated as CASSLSRQKYTEAFF.